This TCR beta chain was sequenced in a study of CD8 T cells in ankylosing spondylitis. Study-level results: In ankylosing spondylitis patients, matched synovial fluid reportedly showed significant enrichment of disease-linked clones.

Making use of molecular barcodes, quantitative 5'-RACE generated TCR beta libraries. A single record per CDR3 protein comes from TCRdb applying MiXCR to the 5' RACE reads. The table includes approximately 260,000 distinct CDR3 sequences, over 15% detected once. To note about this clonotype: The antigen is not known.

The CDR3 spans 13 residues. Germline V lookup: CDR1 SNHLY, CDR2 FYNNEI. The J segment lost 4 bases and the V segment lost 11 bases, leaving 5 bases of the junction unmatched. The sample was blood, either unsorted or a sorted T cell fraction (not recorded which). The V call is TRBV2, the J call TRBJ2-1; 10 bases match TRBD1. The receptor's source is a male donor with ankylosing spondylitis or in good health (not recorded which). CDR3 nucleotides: TGTGCCGGAGGACAGGGGGGTTACAATGAGCAGTTCTTC. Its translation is CAGGQGGYNEQFF.